These 6 T cell receptor beta chains share one sample of origin, sequenced in a study of CD8 T cells in Susac syndrome. Reverse transcription of about 0.5 to 1 ug RNA was carried out with random hexamers. TCRdb reprocessed the immunoSEQ multiplex PCR reads with MiXCR, giving one entry per CDR3 protein. The sample includes some 150,000 distinct CDR3 sequences, around 94% seen only once; the top ten take roughly 0.083%. The sample was CD4+ T cells from PBMCs. The receptor set was obtained from a human donor in good health.

In this sample, this clonotype turned up once. This chain uses TRBV7-9 with TRBJ2-2; unclear D gene. V gave up 5 bases and J gave up 1 base, with 14 bases separating them. This CDR3 region has 16 residues. Germline-derived CDR1 and CDR2 are SEHNR and FQNEAQ (reference sequence). Here the CDR3 DNA reads TGTGCCAGCAGCCCAAGACTCCCAATGAACACCGGGGAGCTGTTTTTT. Its translation is CASSPRLPMNTGELFF.

This sequence joins TRBV25-1 and TRBJ1-4; D is unclear. CDR3 length equals 15 residues. V was shortened by 0 bases and J by 5 bases, with 10 bases between the two germline ends. Germline values: CDR1 MGHDK, CDR2 SYGVNS. The CDR3 is CASSEYGGQNEKLFF. DNA of the CDR3: TGTGCCAGCAGTGAATACGGAGGTCAGAATGAAAAACTGTTTTTT.

V and J are TRBV7-9 and TRBJ2-4; D may match TRBD1 or TRBD2 (5 bases each). This CDR3 is 16 amino acids long. CDR1 and CDR2 (germline): SEHNR, FQNEAQ (reference sequence). The V gene lost 5 bases and the J gene lost 0 bases, with 14 bases spanning the gap. The CDR3 DNA follows: TGTGCCAGCAGCCCAACGGGAAGGGGAGCCAAAAACATTCAGTACTTC. As protein: CASSPTGRGAKNIQYF.

V is TRBV30 and J is TRBJ2-7; D remains unclear. In germline, CDR1 is GTSNPN, CDR2 SVGIG (reference sequence). The CDR3 loop spans 16 amino acids. The V end lost 1 base, the J end lost 0 bases, and 16 bases lay between the germline ends. The CDR3: CAWSGPWTGTSYEQYF. The CDR3 DNA is TGTGCCTGGAGTGGACCTTGGACGGGTACCTCCTACGAGCAGTACTTC.

The chain links TRBV2 to TRBJ1-1; 7 positions agree with TRBD1. V was pared by 4 bases and J by 10 bases, with 3 bases of the junction left unmatched. Germline lookup yields CDR1 SNHLY and CDR2 FYNNEI. The CDR3 is 11 amino acids. The DNA of the CDR3 is TGTGCCAGCAGTGGGACAGGCTTAGCTTTCTTT. It encodes CASSGTGLAFF.

V and J are TRBV3-1 and TRBJ2-7, with a tentative D call TRBD2 (6 bases). With 3 bases removed from V and 6 bases from J, the gap between germline ends came to 18 bases. Germline V gene data show CDR1 as LGHDT and CDR2 as YNNKEL (reference sequence). The CDR3 is made up of 15 amino acids. CDR3 coding DNA: TGTGCCAGCAGCCAGACCGGGACTCGATTTGGCGAGCAGTACTTC. This sequence encodes CASSQTGTRFGEQYF.